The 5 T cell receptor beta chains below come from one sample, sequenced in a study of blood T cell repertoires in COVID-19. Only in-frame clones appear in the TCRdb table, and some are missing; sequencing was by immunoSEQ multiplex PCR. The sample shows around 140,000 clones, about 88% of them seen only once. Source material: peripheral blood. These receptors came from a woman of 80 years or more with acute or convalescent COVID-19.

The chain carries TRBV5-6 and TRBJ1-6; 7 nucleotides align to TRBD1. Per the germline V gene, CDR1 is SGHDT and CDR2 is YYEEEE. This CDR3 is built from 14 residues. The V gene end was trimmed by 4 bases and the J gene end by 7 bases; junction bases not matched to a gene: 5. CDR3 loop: CASSRDRVNSPLHF. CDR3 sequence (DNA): TGTGCCAGCAGCCGGGACAGAGTAAATTCACCCCTCCACTTT.

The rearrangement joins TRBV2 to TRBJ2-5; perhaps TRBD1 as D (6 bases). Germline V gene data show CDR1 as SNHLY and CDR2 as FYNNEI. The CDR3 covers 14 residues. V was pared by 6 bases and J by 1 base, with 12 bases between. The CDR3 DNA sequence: TGTGCCAGCAGCCTCGGGACAATCCAAGAGACCCAGTACTTC. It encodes CASSLGTIQETQYF.

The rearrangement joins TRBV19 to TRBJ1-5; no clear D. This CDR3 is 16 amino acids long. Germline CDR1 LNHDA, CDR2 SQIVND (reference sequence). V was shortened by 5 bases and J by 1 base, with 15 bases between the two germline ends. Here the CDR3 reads CASSPREGQSNQPQHF. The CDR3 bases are TGTGCCAGTAGTCCGCGCGAGGGCCAGAGCAATCAGCCCCAGCATTTT.

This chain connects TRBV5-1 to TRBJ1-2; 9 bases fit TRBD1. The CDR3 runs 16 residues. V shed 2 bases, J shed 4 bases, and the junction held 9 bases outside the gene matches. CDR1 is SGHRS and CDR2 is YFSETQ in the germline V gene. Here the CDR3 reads CASSFAAGTGPYGYTF. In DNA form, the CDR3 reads TGCGCCAGCAGCTTCGCCGCCGGGACAGGGCCCTATGGCTACACCTTC. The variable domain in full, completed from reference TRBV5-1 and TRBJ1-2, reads KAGVTQTPRYLIKTRGQQVTLSCSPISGHRSVSWYQQTPGQGLQFLFEYFSETQRNKGNFPGRFSGRQFSNSRSEMNVSTLELGDSALYLCASSFAAGTGPYGYTFGSGTRLTVV.

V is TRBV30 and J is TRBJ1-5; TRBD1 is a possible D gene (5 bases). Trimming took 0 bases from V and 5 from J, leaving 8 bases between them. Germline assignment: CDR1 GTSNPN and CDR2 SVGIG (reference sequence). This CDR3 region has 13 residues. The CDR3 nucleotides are TGTGCCTGGAGTGTACAGGCAGATCAGCCCCAGCATTTT. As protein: CAWSVQADQPQHF. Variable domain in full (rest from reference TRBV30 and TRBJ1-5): SQTIHQWPATLVQPVGSPLSLECTVEGTSNPNLYWYRQAAGRGLQLLFYSVGIGQISSEVPQNLSASRPQDRQFILSSKKLLLSDSGFYLCAWSVQADQPQHFGDGTRLSIL.